The 18 T cell receptor beta chains below were found in one sample sequenced in a study of T cell repertoires in cytomegalovirus infection. TCRdb reprocessed the reads via MiXCR and lists one record per CDR3 protein. The sample comprises under 850,000 distinct CDR3 sequences, 35% of which are singletons, and roughly 2.9% rests with the top ten. The specimen was PBMCs. These receptors came from a human donor in good health (CMV status not recorded). Some clones in this sample may be carry-over from other donors' samples.

As regards this clonotype: The junction does not match germline at one end; this may be a read error. The chain uses TRBV20-1 and TRBJ1-2, with TRBD1 as a possible D gene (5 bases). Germline V gene sequence: CDR1 DFQATT, CDR2 SNEGSKA (reference sequence). This CDR3 region has 13 residues. CDR3: CSASLPGTMGSTF. DNA for the CDR3: TGCAGTGCTAGTCTGCCAGGGACGATGGGCTCCACCTTC.

This clonotype turned up a few times. The chain couples TRBV29-1 to TRBJ1-4; the D gene is possibly TRBD1 (6 bases). V shed 3 bases and J shed 8 bases, with 10 bases lying between them. Per germline, CDR1 SQVTM and CDR2 ANQGSEA. The CDR3 covers 12 residues. DNA of the CDR3: TGCAGCGTTGACAGGGGAAGCGAAAAACTGTTTTTT. Its translation is CSVDRGSEKLFF.

The chain uses TRBV3-1 and TRBJ2-1, with TRBD2 as a possible D gene (5 bases). The CDR3 totals 13 residues. V lost 4 bases, J lost 4 bases, and 8 bases lay in between. The germline V gene encodes CDR1 LGHDT and CDR2 YNNKEL (reference sequence). CDR3 DNA sequence: TGTGCCAGCAGCCGGCGACTATACAATGAGCAGTTCTTC. It translates to CASSRRLYNEQFF.

Written as DNA, the CDR3 is TGTGCCAGTAACCCAGGACAGGGTTCCTACGAGCAGTACTTC. This sequence encodes CASNPGQGSYEQYF. This chain connects TRBV19 to TRBJ2-7, with 8 bases identical to TRBD1. CDR3 length equals 14 residues. Unmatched junction bases numbered 6, after V lost 7 bases and J lost 1 base. Germline V lookup: CDR1 LNHDA, CDR2 SQIVND (reference sequence).

This clonotype was counted at least ten times. The chain carries TRBV12-3 or TRBV12-4 and TRBJ2-3; 11 bases align to TRBD2. Losses at the gene ends were 6 bases for V and 3 bases for J; bases not matched to a gene: 2. The CDR3 has 14 residues. The CDR3 bases are TGTGCCAGCAGCTGGACTAGCGGGACAGATACGCAGTATTTT. Its translation: CASSWTSGTDTQYF.

This clonotype was recorded a few times. The chain links TRBV28 to TRBJ2-7, with 8 bases that match TRBD1. Per the germline V gene, CDR1 is MDHEN and CDR2 is SYDVKM. J lost 1 base, V lost 2 bases, and 4 bases had no gene match. This CDR3 is built from 15 residues. The DNA for the CDR3 is TGTGCCAGCAGTTTAGCAGGGGGCGAGTCCTACGAGCAGTACTTC. Its translation: CASSLAGGESYEQYF. Drawing the rest from reference TRBV28 and TRBJ2-7, the complete variable domain is DVKVTQSSRYLVKRTGEKVFLECVQDMDHENMFWYRQDPGLGLRLIYFSYDVKMKEKGDIPEGYSVSREKKERFSLILESASTNQTSMYLCASSLAGGESYEQYFGPGTRLTVT.

In its sample, this clonotype was seen many times. The rearrangement joins TRBV28 to TRBJ2-6; D is undetermined. The CDR3 totals 12 residues. Germline V gene lookup returns CDR1 MDHEN and CDR2 SYDVKM. V was shortened by 9 bases and J by 1 base, with 4 bases between the two germline ends. The CDR3 bases are TGTGCCAGTGGGTCTGGGGCCAACGTCCTGACTTTC. Translated: CASGSGANVLTF.

The chain employs TRBV12-3 or TRBV12-4 and TRBJ1-6; 7 bases map to TRBD1. V shed 4 bases and J 8 bases; nucleotides not matched to a gene: 8. CDR3 length: 15 residues. CDR3 nucleotides: TGTGCCAGCAGTTCCTTGACAGGGCCTCATTCACCCCTCCACTTT. Amino acid sequence: CASSSLTGPHSPLHF.

The chain employs TRBV14 and TRBJ2-6, with TRBD1 matching over 7 bases. There are 18 residues in the CDR3. Unmatched junction bases numbered 8, after V lost 3 bases and J lost 0 bases. Germline V CDR1 and CDR2: SGHDN, FVKESK. CDR3 DNA sequence: TGTGCCAGCAGCCACTACTCTACAGGGGTCTCTGGGGCCAACGTCCTGACTTTC. The encoded protein is CASSHYSTGVSGANVLTF.

This clonotype was picked up many times. The rearrangement links TRBV7-2 to TRBJ2-2, with 11 bases that match TRBD2. The CDR3 sequence is 15 residues long. Germline values: CDR1 SGHTA, CDR2 FQGNSA. With V trimmed by 5 bases and J by 4 bases, 3 bases remained unmatched. The CDR3 is CASSRLAGTTGELFF. DNA of the CDR3: TGTGCCAGCAGCCGACTAGCGGGAACCACCGGGGAGCTGTTTTTT. Supplemented by reference TRBV7-2 and TRBJ2-2, the full variable domain reads GAGVSQSPSNKVTEKGKDVELRCDPISGHTALYWYRQSLGQGLEFLIYFQGNSAPDKSGLPSDRFSAERTGGSVSTLTIQRTQQEDSAVYLCASSRLAGTTGELFFGEGSRLTVL.

This chain uses TRBV7-6 with TRBJ2-2; D is possibly TRBD2 (5 bases). Germline values: CDR1 SGHVS, CDR2 FNYEAQ. CDR3 length equals 13 residues. The CDR3, as DNA: TGTGCTAGCTTCCCCGGGGTTACCGGGGAGCTGTTTTTT. The encoded protein is CASFPGVTGELFF.

The chain is built from TRBV19 and TRBJ2-7; the D is unclear. V was shortened by 4 bases and J by 2 bases, with 21 bases between the two germline ends. The germline V gene has CDR1 LNHDA and CDR2 SQIVND (reference sequence). The CDR3 is 17 amino acids. The DNA of the CDR3 is TGTGCCAGTAGTACCCGCTTTTCAGGCCAAGGACCCTACGAGCAGTACTTC. Its protein product is CASSTRFSGQGPYEQYF.

About this clonotype: Since a much larger clone is just one base distant, this may be a read error. The chain is built from TRBV7-2 and TRBJ1-1; no firm D call. Germline CDR1 and CDR2: SGHTA and FQGNSA. Between the trimmed V and J ends, which lost 1 base and 1 base, there was a span of 16 bases. CDR3 length: 17 residues. The CDR3 region has the DNA TGTACCAGCAGCTTAGGAGGGTATGGCAGGAAGAACACTGAAGCTTTCTTT. It specifies CTSSLGGYGRKNTEAFF.

This chain connects TRBV11-3 to TRBJ2-2; TRBD1 agrees at 10 bases. From germline, CDR1 is SGHNT and CDR2 YENEEA. This CDR3 is built from 15 residues. The V segment lost 5 bases and the J segment 3 bases; nucleotides outside the gene matches: 3. For the CDR3, the DNA is TGTGCCAGCAGCCCCGGACAGGGGGACACCGGGGAGCTGTTTTTT. As protein: CASSPGQGDTGELFF.

The V call is TRBV15, the J call TRBJ1-2; TRBD1 might be the D (6 bases). Germline V gene data show CDR1 as LNHNV and CDR2 as YYDKDF (reference sequence). This CDR3 is built from 14 residues. V was shortened by 3 bases and J by 4 bases, with 12 bases between the two germline ends. The CDR3 is CATSREGGGYGYTF. In nucleotides, the CDR3 is TGTGCCACCAGCAGGGAGGGGGGCGGCTATGGCTACACCTTC.

The rearrangement joins TRBV27 to TRBJ2-3; 12 bases map to TRBD2. Germline V gives CDR1 MNHEY, CDR2 SMNVEV (reference sequence). V trimming: 5 bases; J trimming: 3 bases; junction bases outside the gene matches: 6. CDR3 length equals 16 residues. Here the CDR3 DNA reads TGTGCCAGCAGTCACTCTAGCGGGAGGGCAACAGATACGCAGTATTTT. This gives the protein CASSHSSGRATDTQYF.

The genes are TRBV7-2 and TRBJ1-1; 7 bases match TRBD1. The V gene's germline CDR1 is SGHTA and CDR2 FQGNSA. The CDR3 is 16 amino acids. The trim removed 5 bases at V and 5 bases at J, leaving 14 bases unmatched. The DNA for the CDR3 is TGTGCCAGCAGCCTAGAGGGAAAGGGGGCCGGAACTGAAGCTTTCTTT. Its translation: CASSLEGKGAGTEAFF.

This clonotype appeared a few times. Written as DNA, the CDR3 is TGTGCCAGCAGTTTAGGGGCAGCGTTACGTCCTCAAGAGACCCAGTACTTC. It codes for CASSLGAALRPQETQYF. The chain joins TRBV12-3 or TRBV12-4 to TRBJ2-5; D gene ambiguous. The CDR3 spans 17 residues. Trimming cost V 1 base and J 2 bases, with 17 bases left between them.